This T cell receptor beta chain is drawn from a study of OX40 agonist ivuxolimab in advanced cancers. Concerning the study at large: Ivuxolimab, which targeted the costimulatory receptor OX40 (CD134), was an agonistic, fully human IgG2 monoclonal antibody. Intravenous ivuxolimab was administered to patients every 2 weeks at six dose levels: 0.01, 0.1, 0.3, 1.5, 3 and 10 mg/kg. Among the approximately 50 dose-escalation patients, approximately 20 had hepatocellular carcinoma, approximately 15 melanoma, 9 renal cell carcinoma and 9 head and neck cancer. In the dose-escalation cohort, 82.7% of patients were male, and the mean age was approximately 64 years, with a range of roughly 23 to 85. Prior anti-PD-1, anti-PD-L1 or anti-CTLA-4 therapy was permitted, and 40% to 50% of dose-escalation patients had received checkpoint inhibitors. Partial responses occurred in three dose-escalation patients: two with cutaneous melanoma and one with hepatocellular carcinoma. The purpose of peripheral TCRbeta sequencing was to test whether ivuxolimab changed TCR sequence diversity and led to clonal T-cell expansion. The paper covers the monotherapy dose-escalation part of the phase I ivuxolimab trial, which included N = 52 patients. The investigation overall reported the following: On average, CD8+ T cells showed more expanded clones than CD4+ T cells after ivuxolimab. In the 0.1-3.0 mg/kg groups, partial responders were among the patients with the lowest normalized peripheral clonal expansion, particularly in CD8+ T cells. At doses from 0.1 to 3.0 mg/kg, clonal expansion was seen in both CD4+ and CD8+ blood T cells between baseline and week 6. The antigen specificity of the peripheral T cells that underwent clonal expansion was not determined. Low levels of normalized T-cell clonal expansion were also seen in some patients who did not respond.

V loses 4 bases, J loses 3 bases, and the germline ends lie 12 bases apart. Based on the germline V gene, the CDR1 and CDR2 sequences are SGHTA and FQGNSA. The CDR3 measures 14 amino acids from cysteine to phenylalanine. CDR3 DNA is the only sequence kept; it has 42 bases, read in frame from the first base. The trial excluded patients who had a history of autoimmune disease or who were on systemic immunosuppression. Peripheral blood for TCR sequencing was collected from all dose cohorts at baseline, on cycle 4 day 1, and on cycle 7 day 1. The samples were taken from a phase I, first-in-human, multicenter, open-label dose-escalation trial of ivuxolimab. Adults with locally advanced or metastatic melanoma, renal cell, hepatocellular, or head and neck squamous cell carcinoma were enrolled in the trial. Before TCR sequencing, CD4+ T cells and CD8+ T cells were sorted from peripheral blood as separate populations.

To sequence the TCRbeta CDR3 region, genomic DNA was isolated from the sorted cells. TCRbeta CDR3 regions were sequenced using the immunoSEQ Assay. The table was pulled from immuneACCESS by TCRdb, which kept in-frame rearrangements only. Such tables lose some clones; where checked, under half of the loss comes from unresolved V genes, and the rest has no known cause. The sample data list tens of thousands of clones, and around 90% of these were observed just once. About 1.8% of the sample belongs to the ten largest clones. As regards this clone: Its antigen is unknown. No qualities accompany the bases; no much larger clone lies one base away.

This receptor was obtained from an adult with an advanced solid tumor such as melanoma, head and neck, liver or kidney cancer. The chain joins TRBV7-2 to TRBJ1-1; the D gene cannot be named for sure. This sample comprised CD4+ or CD8+ T cells sorted from blood, obtained in a trial of the OX40 agonist ivuxolimab. This receptor carries the CDR3 CASSSLSADTEAFF. The DNA sequence reads TGTGCCAGCAGCTCACTATCGGCGGACACTGAAGCTTTCTTT.